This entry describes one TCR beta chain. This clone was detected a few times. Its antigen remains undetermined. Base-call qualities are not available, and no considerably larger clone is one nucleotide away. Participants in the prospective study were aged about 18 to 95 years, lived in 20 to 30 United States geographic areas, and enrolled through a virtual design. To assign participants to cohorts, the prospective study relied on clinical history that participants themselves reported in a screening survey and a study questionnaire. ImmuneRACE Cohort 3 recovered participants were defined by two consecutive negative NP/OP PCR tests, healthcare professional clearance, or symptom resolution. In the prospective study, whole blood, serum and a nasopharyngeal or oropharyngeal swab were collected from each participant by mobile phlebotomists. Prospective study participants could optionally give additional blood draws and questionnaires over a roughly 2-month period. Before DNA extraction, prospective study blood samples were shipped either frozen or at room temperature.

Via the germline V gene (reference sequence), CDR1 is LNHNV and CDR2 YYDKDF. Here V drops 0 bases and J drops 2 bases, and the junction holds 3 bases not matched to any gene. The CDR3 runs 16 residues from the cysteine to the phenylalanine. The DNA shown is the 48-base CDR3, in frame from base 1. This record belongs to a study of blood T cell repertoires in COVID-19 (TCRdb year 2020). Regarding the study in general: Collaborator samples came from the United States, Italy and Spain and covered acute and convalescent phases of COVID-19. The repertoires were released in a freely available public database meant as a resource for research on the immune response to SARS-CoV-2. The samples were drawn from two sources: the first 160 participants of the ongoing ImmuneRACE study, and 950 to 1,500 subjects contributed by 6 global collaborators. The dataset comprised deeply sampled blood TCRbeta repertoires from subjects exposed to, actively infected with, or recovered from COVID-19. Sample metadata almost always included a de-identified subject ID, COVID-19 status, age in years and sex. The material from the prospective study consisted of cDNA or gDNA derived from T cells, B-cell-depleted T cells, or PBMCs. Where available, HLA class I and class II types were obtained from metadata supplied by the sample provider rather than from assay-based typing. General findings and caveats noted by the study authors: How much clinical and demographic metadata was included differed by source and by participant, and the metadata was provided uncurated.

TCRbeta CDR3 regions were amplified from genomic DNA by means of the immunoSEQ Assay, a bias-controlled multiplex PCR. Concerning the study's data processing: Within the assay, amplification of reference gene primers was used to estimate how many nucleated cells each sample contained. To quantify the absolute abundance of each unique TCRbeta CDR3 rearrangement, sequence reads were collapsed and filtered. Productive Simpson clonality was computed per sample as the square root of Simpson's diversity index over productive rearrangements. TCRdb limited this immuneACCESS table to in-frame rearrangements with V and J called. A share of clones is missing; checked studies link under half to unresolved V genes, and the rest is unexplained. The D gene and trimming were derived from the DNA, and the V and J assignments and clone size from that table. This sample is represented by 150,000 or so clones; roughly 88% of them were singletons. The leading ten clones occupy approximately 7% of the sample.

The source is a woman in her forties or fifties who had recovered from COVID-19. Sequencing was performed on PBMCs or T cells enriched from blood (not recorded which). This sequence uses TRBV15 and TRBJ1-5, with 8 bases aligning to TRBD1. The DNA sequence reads TGTGCCACCAGCAGAGATTTGGACAGGGGCAATCAGCCCCAGCATTTT. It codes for CATSRDLDRGNQPQHF.